The 18 T cell receptor beta chains listed next were all sequenced from one sample in a study of blood T cell repertoires in COVID-19. Some clones are missing from TCRdb's copy, which holds only in-frame ones; the method was immunoSEQ multiplex PCR. Seen here are roughly 150,000 clones, around four fifths observed once, and the top ten hold roughly 9.2%. The sample consisted of peripheral blood. These receptors all stem from a woman of 80 years or more with active or convalescent COVID-19.

This chain connects TRBV4-3 to TRBJ1-3; no clear D gene. Germline values: CDR1 LGHNA, CDR2 YSLEER. The CDR3 is made up of 15 amino acids. Trimming stripped 1 base from V and 0 bases from J, with 7 bases between. The CDR3: CASSQVASSGNTIYF. Here the CDR3 DNA reads TGCGCCAGCAGCCAAGTGGCAAGCTCTGGAAACACCATATATTTT.

This rearrangement joins TRBV2 to TRBJ1-2, with 11 nucleotides matching TRBD1. Germline V gene sequence: CDR1 SNHLY, CDR2 FYNNEI. J gave up 8 bases and V 6 bases, and 5 bases lay outside the gene matches. This CDR3 has 13 amino acids. CDR3 region: CASRGQGEGGYTF. The CDR3 nucleotides are TGTGCCAGCAGGGGACAGGGGGAGGGCGGCTACACCTTC. The variable domain in full, completed from reference TRBV2 and TRBJ1-2, reads EPEVTQTPSHQVTQMGQEVILRCVPISNHLYFYWYRQILGQKVEFLVSFYNNEISEKSEIFDDQFSVERPDGSNFTLKIRSTKLEDSAMYFCASRGQGEGGYTFGSGTRLTVV.

The chain couples TRBV9 to TRBJ1-5; 10 nucleotides align to TRBD1. The CDR3 has 16 residues. Germline loops: CDR1 SGDLS, CDR2 YYNGEE. V gave up 4 bases and J gave up 3 bases; unmatched junction bases: 7. In DNA, the CDR3 is TGTGCCAGCAGCCCTTCCGGGACAGGGGACAATCAGCCCCAGCATTTT. Translating it yields CASSPSGTGDNQPQHF.

The chain is built from TRBV7-2 and TRBJ2-5; 9 bases are a match to TRBD2. The V gene end was trimmed by 4 bases and the J gene end by 5 bases; junction bases not matched to a gene: 11. From germline, CDR1 is SGHTA and CDR2 FQGNSA. The CDR3 is 16 residues long. CDR3 in amino acids: CASSYRASGVAETQYF. CDR3 sequence (DNA): TGTGCCAGCAGCTACAGGGCTAGCGGGGTAGCGGAGACCCAGTACTTC.

The chain links TRBV5-1 to TRBJ2-2, with D tentatively TRBD2 (5 bases). Germline assignment: CDR1 SGHRS and CDR2 YFSETQ. The ends were cut back, 0 bases at V and 7 bases at J, with 10 bases in the middle. The CDR3 runs 14 residues. The CDR3 spells CASSLGEGLGELFF. The CDR3 bases are TGCGCCAGCAGCTTGGGAGAAGGACTCGGGGAGCTGTTTTTT.

The chain combines TRBV6-5 with TRBJ2-1; TRBD1 agrees at 7 bases. Losses at the gene ends were 9 bases for V and 9 bases for J; bases not matched to a gene: 17. The germline V gene has CDR1 MNHEY and CDR2 SVGAGI. This CDR3 is built from 15 residues. DNA for the CDR3: TGTGCCAGTCACTTTCGGGACAGAGCGGACGGTGAGCAGTTCTTC. It is translated as CASHFRDRADGEQFF.

The V and J genes are TRBV7-9 and TRBJ1-1; no reliable D call. This CDR3 comprises 15 residues. Germline V CDR1 and CDR2: SEHNR, FQNEAQ (reference sequence). The V gene lost 3 bases and the J gene lost 4 bases, with 15 bases spanning the gap. The CDR3: CASSFGLESGTEAFF. CDR3 nucleotide sequence: TGTGCCAGCAGCTTTGGGTTGGAGAGCGGCACTGAAGCTTTCTTT.

This clone came up a few times. This rearrangement joins TRBV18 to TRBJ1-5; the D gene is possibly TRBD1 (6 bases). Trimming pared 2 bases from V and 3 bases from J, leaving 11 bases between. There are 15 residues in the CDR3. Germline V gene data show CDR1 as KGHSH and CDR2 as LQKENI. The CDR3 here is CASSPVDSHNQPQHF. The CDR3 region has the DNA TGTGCCAGCTCACCAGTGGACAGTCACAATCAGCCCCAGCATTTT.

The chain recombines TRBV29-1 with TRBJ1-1; TRBD1 matches at 9 bases. The CDR3 has 14 amino acids. From germline, CDR1 is SQVTM and CDR2 ANQGSEA. V lost 6 bases to trimming and J lost 5 bases; unmatched junction nucleotides: 10. Written as DNA, the CDR3 is TGCAGCGTCAGTCCGGGACAGGGTGGGACTGAAGCTTTCTTT. The encoded protein is CSVSPGQGGTEAFF.

The CDR3 region has the DNA TGCGCCAGCACTTCGAACACTGAAGCTTTCTTT. This encodes CASTSNTEAFF. This sequence joins TRBV5-1 and TRBJ1-1; D gene ambiguous. V lost 6 bases and J lost 1, with 4 bases in between. Germline CDR1 is SGHRS and CDR2 is YFSETQ. This CDR3 comprises 11 residues.

Ten or more counts support this clone. This chain connects TRBV6-5 to TRBJ1-3, with D perhaps TRBD1 (6 bases). CDR1 is MNHEY and CDR2 is SVGAGI in the germline V gene. Trimming took 6 bases from V and 7 from J, leaving 13 bases between them. This CDR3 is 13 amino acids long. The CDR3 reads CASRTGLGNTIYF. In DNA, the CDR3 is TGTGCCAGCAGGACAGGCCTAGGCAACACCATATATTTT.

This chain links TRBV25-1 with TRBJ1-1; D gene uncertain. Trimming pared 1 base from V and 1 base from J, leaving 13 bases between. Germline values: CDR1 MGHDK, CDR2 SYGVNS. The CDR3 totals 16 residues. CDR3 nucleotide sequence: TGTGCCAGCAGTGAATTGTCCCCTAGCAGGAACACTGAAGCTTTCTTT. Protein product: CASSELSPSRNTEAFF.

The gene calls are TRBV5-8 and TRBJ1-2; perhaps TRBD1 as D (6 bases). This CDR3 is built from 15 residues. CDR1 is SGHTS and CDR2 is YDEGEE in the germline V gene. V was pared by 10 bases and J by 3 bases, with 22 bases between. The CDR3 loop reads CAPRQALVAYYGYTF. The CDR3 DNA reads as TGTGCCCCGAGACAGGCTCTCGTTGCCTACTATGGCTACACCTTC.

The chain employs TRBV4-1 and TRBJ1-6; 7 bases are a match to TRBD1. Germline values: CDR1 MGHRA, CDR2 YSYEKL. The CDR3 totals 15 residues. The ends lost 1 base at V and 8 bases at J; junction bases unmatched: 5. The DNA of the CDR3 is TGCGCCAGCAGCCAAGTCGACAGGGATTATTCACCCCTCCACTTT. Protein: CASSQVDRDYSPLHF.

The rearrangement joins TRBV5-6 to TRBJ2-4, with 9 bases fitting TRBD1. CDR3 length: 15 amino acids. Germline V lookup: CDR1 SGHDT, CDR2 YYEEEE. Trimming cost V 4 bases and J 9 bases; bases outside gene matches: 11. The CDR3 here is CASSKNRGRLGIQYF. The CDR3, as DNA: TGTGCCAGCAGCAAAAACAGGGGGCGGTTGGGCATTCAGTACTTC.

The gene calls are TRBV6-2 or TRBV6-3 and TRBJ2-7, with TRBD2 identical over 13 bases. The germline V gene has CDR1 MNHEY and CDR2 SVGEGT. The V gene end was trimmed by 5 bases and the J gene end by 2 bases; junction bases not matched to a gene: 3. The CDR3 sequence is 15 residues long. The CDR3 coding sequence is TGTGCCAGCAGTGGGACTAGCGGGACTACCTACGAGCAGTACTTC. It codes for CASSGTSGTTYEQYF.

This clone was picked up one time. V is TRBV2 and J is TRBJ2-5; no clear D. Germline lookup yields CDR1 SNHLY and CDR2 FYNNEI. Trimming stripped 8 bases from V and 0 bases from J, with 4 bases between. The CDR3 covers 11 residues. CDR3 in DNA: TGTGCCAGCCAGTACCAAGAGACCCAGTACTTC. Its protein is CASQYQETQYF. Full variable domain (remainder filled in from reference TRBV2 and TRBJ2-5): EPEVTQTPSHQVTQMGQEVILRCVPISNHLYFYWYRQILGQKVEFLVSFYNNEISEKSEIFDDQFSVERPDGSNFTLKIRSTKLEDSAMYFCASQYQETQYFGPGTRLLVL.

The chain combines TRBV7-2 with TRBJ2-1, with 8 bases matching TRBD2. Unmatched junction bases numbered 7, after V lost 5 bases and J lost 13 bases. The V gene's germline CDR1 is SGHTA and CDR2 FQGNSA. The CDR3 has 12 residues. This CDR3 is CASSLPGLGQFF. The DNA for the CDR3 is TGTGCCAGCAGCCTTCCGGGACTAGGTCAGTTCTTC.